This T cell receptor (beta chain) derives from a study of T-cell memory formation after mild COVID-19. Study summary: Each donor largely had its own TCR clusters.

This clonotype was observed many times. Its specificity is unknown. TCR alpha and TCR beta cDNA libraries with sample barcodes and UMIs came from 5'RACE using constant-segment primers. Each CDR3 protein is one row after TCRdb ran MiXCR on the 5' RACE reads. The table shows fewer than 450,000 distinct CDR3 sequences, with 20% to 25% occurring only once. CDR1 is SGHTA and CDR2 is FQGNSA in the germline V gene. The CDR3 covers 13 residues. V was clipped by 10 bases and J by 6 bases, with 18 bases between them. General observations from the study: Those CD4+ clones that contracted were mainly in CM and EM (CD8+ ones in EMRA).

The source material was PBMCs or a T cell subset sorted from them (not recorded which). The chain uses TRBV7-2 and TRBJ2-5; a possible D gene is TRBD2 (7 bases). This receptor was taken from an adult woman who had mild COVID-19 (a few samples of this study predate the infection). Cell type and time point are not known. This CDR3 is CATTGRGVQTQYF. The CDR3 coding sequence is TGTGCCACGACAGGACGGGGGGTGCAGACCCAGTACTTC.